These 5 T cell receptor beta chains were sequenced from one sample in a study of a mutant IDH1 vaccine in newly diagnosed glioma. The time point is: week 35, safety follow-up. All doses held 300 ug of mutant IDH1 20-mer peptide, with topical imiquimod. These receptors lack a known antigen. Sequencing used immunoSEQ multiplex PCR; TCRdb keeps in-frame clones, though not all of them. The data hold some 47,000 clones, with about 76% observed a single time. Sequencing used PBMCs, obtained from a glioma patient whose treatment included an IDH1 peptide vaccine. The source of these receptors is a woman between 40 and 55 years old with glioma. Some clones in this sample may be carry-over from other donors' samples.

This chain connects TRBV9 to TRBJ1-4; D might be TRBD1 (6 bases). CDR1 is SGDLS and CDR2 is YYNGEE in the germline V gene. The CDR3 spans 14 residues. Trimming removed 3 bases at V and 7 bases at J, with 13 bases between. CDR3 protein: CASSDTGRGEKLFF. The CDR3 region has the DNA TGTGCCAGCAGCGATACAGGGAGGGGTGAAAAACTGTTTTTT.

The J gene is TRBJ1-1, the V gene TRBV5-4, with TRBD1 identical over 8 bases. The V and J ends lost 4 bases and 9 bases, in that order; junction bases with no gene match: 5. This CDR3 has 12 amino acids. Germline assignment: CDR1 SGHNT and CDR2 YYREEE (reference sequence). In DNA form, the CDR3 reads TGTGCCAGCAGCCCGACAGGGGAGAAAGCTTTCTTT. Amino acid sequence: CASSPTGEKAFF.

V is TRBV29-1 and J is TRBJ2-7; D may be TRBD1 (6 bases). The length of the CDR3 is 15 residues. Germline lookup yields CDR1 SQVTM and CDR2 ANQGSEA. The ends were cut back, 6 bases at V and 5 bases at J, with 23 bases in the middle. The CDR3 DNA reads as TGCAGCGTGAACTTCAGGGGTAGCATCTGGGACGAGCAGTACTTC. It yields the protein CSVNFRGSIWDEQYF.

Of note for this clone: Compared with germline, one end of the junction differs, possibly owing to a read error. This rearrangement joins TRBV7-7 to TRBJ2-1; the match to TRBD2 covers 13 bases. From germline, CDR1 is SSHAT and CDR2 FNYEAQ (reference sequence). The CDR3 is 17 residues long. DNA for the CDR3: TGTGCTAGCAGCTCAGGACTAGCGGGAGCGTTCTACAATGAGCAGTTCTTC. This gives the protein CASSSGLAGAFYNEQFF. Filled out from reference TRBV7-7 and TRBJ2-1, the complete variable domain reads GAGVSQSPRYKVTKRGQDVTLRCDPISSHATLYWYQQALGQGPEFLTYFNYEAQPDKSGLPSDRFSAERPEGSISTLTIQRTEQRDSAMYRCASSSGLAGAFYNEQFFGPGTRLTVL.

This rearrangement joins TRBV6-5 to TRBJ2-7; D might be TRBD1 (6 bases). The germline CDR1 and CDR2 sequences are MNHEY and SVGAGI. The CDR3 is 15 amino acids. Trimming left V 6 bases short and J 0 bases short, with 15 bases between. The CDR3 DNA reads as TGTGCCAGCAGACCAACAGGGACGAGCTCCTACGAGCAGTACTTC. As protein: CASRPTGTSSYEQYF.